This note documents a single T cell receptor (beta chain) sequence. Trimming left V 3 bases short and J 8 bases short, with 16 bases between. CDR1 and CDR2 from the germline V gene are ENHRY and SYGVKD. CDR3 length equals 15 residues. The sample comes from a study of blood T cell repertoires in COVID-19. About the study: Researchers got acute and convalescent COVID-19 samples from the United States, Italy and Spain. PBMCs, B-cell-depleted T cells, or T cells were the source of the cDNA or gDNA that made up the material.

Under the authors' procedure: Estimated nucleated cell counts came from reference gene primer amplification. Some clones are missing from TCRdb's copy, which holds only in-frame ones; the method was immunoSEQ multiplex PCR. V, J and clone size were drawn from that table, and D and trimming were deduced from the DNA. The repertoire consists of some 30,000 clones, with about four fifths occurring once and the leading ten covering roughly 9.8%. The sequencing sample was made of peripheral blood. This TCR was recovered from an elderly man with active COVID-19. The chain joins TRBV10-3 to TRBJ1-4; the D gene is possibly TRBD1 (5 bases). The DNA of the CDR3 is TGTGCCATCAGTGACCCCGGGACTGCCAACGAAAAACTGTTTTTT. Translated: CAISDPGTANEKLFF.